This TCR beta chain appears in the sequencing data of a study of shared clonotypes between healthy human individuals. Study at large: CD4 naive cells filled three plates per donor, CD4 memory three, CD8 naive two and CD8 memory one. Study-level results: Lower generation probabilities were found for non-shared clonotypes than for those shared by all four donors.

V was clipped by 5 bases and J by 6 bases, with 9 bases between them. Germline assignment: CDR1 SEHNR and CDR2 FQNEAQ (reference sequence). CDR3 length: 12 amino acids. Replicate sorted-subset PCRs were loaded with 150 to 200 ng DNA, roughly 33,000 T cell genomes. In the source study's methods: Filtering of immunoSEQ junctional sequences could not match full-length read filtering. Produced via immunoSEQ multiplex PCR; TCRdb's table is partial and in-frame only. V and J calls and clone size come straight from that table; D and trimming were deduced from the DNA. The data hold approximately 640,000 clones, with about nine tenths observed a single time. Concerning this clone: Its antigen is currently unknown.

Sequenced sample: memory CD8+ T cells from PBMCs. Subset of the sample: CD45RO+ cells pooled with CCR7-negative TemRA cells. The clonotype originates from a young man in good health. Some clones in this sample may be carry-over from other donors' samples. The chain links TRBV7-9 to TRBJ2-3; the D is unclear. The DNA of the CDR3 is TGTGCCAGCAGCCTCCCTCGGGATACGCAGTATTTT. Translation gives CASSLPRDTQYF.